Following are 23 T cell receptor beta chains from one sample sequenced in a study of cytomegalovirus exposure and HLA in healthy donors. 60 Vbeta and 13 Jbeta primers were used in PCR. The table came from immunoSEQ multiplex PCR; TCRdb's copy has only in-frame clones and leaves some out. There are some 140,000 clones in the sample; 70% to 85% occur only once, and about 2.1% lies in the top ten. Material: PBMCs. All receptors come from a man aged 25 to 40 in good health and CMV-seronegative.

This clone appeared a single time. This sequence joins TRBV2 and TRBJ2-5; 7 nucleotides align to TRBD1. There are 14 residues in the CDR3. In germline, CDR1 is SNHLY, CDR2 FYNNEI. Unmatched junction bases numbered 5, after V lost 5 bases and J lost 2 bases. CDR3 region: CASSSTGIQETQYF. CDR3 nucleotides: TGTGCCAGCAGTTCGACAGGGATACAAGAGACCCAGTACTTC.

The rearrangement uses TRBV9 and TRBJ2-2; D perhaps matches TRBD2 (5 bases). The CDR3 runs to 14 residues. Germline loops: CDR1 SGDLS, CDR2 YYNGEE. Trimming shortened V by 0 bases and J by 6 bases, and 9 bases separated the two germline ends. The CDR3 here is CASSVEARAGELFF. DNA for the CDR3: TGTGCCAGCAGCGTAGAGGCGCGGGCCGGGGAGCTGTTTTTT.

This chain connects TRBV5-4 to TRBJ2-3; D may be TRBD2 (7 bases). The CDR3 spans 18 residues. The germline V gene encodes CDR1 SGHNT and CDR2 YYREEE (reference sequence). Trimming took 3 bases from V and 5 from J, leaving 25 bases between them. The CDR3 coding sequence is TGTGCCAGCAGCTCCCACGCGGGGGTGGGGGCCTCGGGAGATACGCAGTATTTT. It encodes CASSSHAGVGASGDTQYF.

V and J are TRBV27 and TRBJ2-7; the match to TRBD1 covers 9 bases. V trimming: 2 bases; J trimming: 7 bases; junction bases outside the gene matches: 9. The CDR3 is 15 residues long. The germline gives CDR1 MNHEY, CDR2 SMNVEV (reference sequence). In DNA, the CDR3 is TGTGCCAGCAGTTTAGAGGGACAGGGTAAAGAGGAGCAGTACTTC. It encodes CASSLEGQGKEEQYF.

This chain links TRBV28 with TRBJ1-5, with no clear D. The germline gives CDR1 MDHEN, CDR2 SYDVKM. The CDR3 contains 11 residues. Trimming removed 6 bases at V and 7 bases at J, with 7 bases between. The CDR3 region has the DNA TGTGCCAGCAGCCTAGACCAGCCCCAGCATTTT. Translation gives CASSLDQPQHF.

The chain couples TRBV6-5 to TRBJ1-2; 8 nucleotides match TRBD1. Germline assignment: CDR1 MNHEY and CDR2 SVGAGI. There are 14 residues in the CDR3. V trimming: 4 bases; J trimming: 7 bases; junction bases outside the gene matches: 8. CDR3 sequence: CASSLTRDRSGYTF. In DNA form, the CDR3 reads TGTGCCAGCAGTTTGACTCGGGACAGGTCTGGCTACACCTTC.

This rearrangement joins TRBV2 to TRBJ2-7; 10 positions agree with TRBD1. In germline, CDR1 is SNHLY, CDR2 FYNNEI. This CDR3 is built from 16 residues. Trimming at V came to 8 bases and at J to 1 base, leaving 11 bases not matched to a gene. The CDR3 is CASFGTGEKGSYEQYF. The CDR3, as DNA: TGTGCCAGCTTTGGGACAGGGGAAAAAGGGTCCTACGAGCAGTACTTC.

This sequence joins TRBV5-1 and TRBJ2-7, with D possibly matching TRBD1 (5 bases). The CDR3 covers 15 residues. Germline V CDR1 and CDR2: SGHRS, YFSETQ. The ends were cut back, 0 bases at V and 5 bases at J, with 15 bases in the middle. The CDR3 DNA reads TGCGCCAGCAGCTTGGCTGGTCTGGGGCCCCACGAGCAGTACTTC. It yields the protein CASSLAGLGPHEQYF. The entire variable domain, with the rest obtained from reference TRBV5-1 and TRBJ2-7, is as follows: KAGVTQTPRYLIKTRGQQVTLSCSPISGHRSVSWYQQTPGQGLQFLFEYFSETQRNKGNFPGRFSGRQFSNSRSEMNVSTLELGDSALYLCASSLAGLGPHEQYFGPGTRLTVT.

This clone has just one count. This chain joins TRBV28 and TRBJ1-5; 9 nucleotides line up with TRBD1. Germline loops: CDR1 MDHEN, CDR2 SYDVKM. The CDR3 totals 17 residues. Trimming removed 8 bases from V and 4 bases from J; junction bases left unmatched: 15. The CDR3 nucleotides read TGTGCCAGCCGGACCGGGACAGGGAGAGTCGGTAATCAGCCCCAGCATTTT. Encoded protein: CASRTGTGRVGNQPQHF.

The J gene is TRBJ1-1, the V gene TRBV28; D remains ambiguous. Trimming cost V 7 bases and J 0 bases, with 12 bases left between them. This CDR3 comprises 14 residues. The germline V gene has CDR1 MDHEN and CDR2 SYDVKM. In nucleotides, the CDR3 is TGTGCCAGCACCCGGAGCAGTATGAACACTGAAGCTTTCTTT. It is translated as CASTRSSMNTEAFF. Full variable domain (rest looked up from reference TRBV28 and TRBJ1-1): DVKVTQSSRYLVKRTGEKVFLECVQDMDHENMFWYRQDPGLGLRLIYFSYDVKMKEKGDIPEGYSVSREKKERFSLILESASTNQTSMYLCASTRSSMNTEAFFGQGTRLTVV.

The J gene is TRBJ1-3, the V gene TRBV11-2; TRBD1 is a possible D gene (5 bases). Per the germline V gene, CDR1 is SGHAT and CDR2 is FQNNGV. V lost 4 bases to trimming and J lost 0 bases, with 10 bases between them. The CDR3 has 15 residues. The CDR3 spells CASSSTGHSGNTIYF. As DNA, the CDR3 is TGTGCCAGCAGCTCTACAGGACACTCTGGAAACACCATATATTTT.

This chain links TRBV5-1 with TRBJ2-2; 9 nucleotides match TRBD2. Germline V CDR1 and CDR2: SGHRS, YFSETQ. The CDR3 spans 19 residues. Trimming cost V 0 bases and J 3 bases; bases outside gene matches: 12. CDR3 in DNA: TGCGCCAGCAGCTTGGTAGCGAGCGGGGGGACGATAGACACCGGGGAGCTGTTTTTT. It yields the protein CASSLVASGGTIDTGELFF.

The chain couples TRBV6-1 to TRBJ1-5; no firm D call. V gave up 10 bases and J gave up 0 bases, with 10 bases separating them. CDR3 length: 13 residues. The germline V gene encodes CDR1 MNHNS and CDR2 SASEGT. As DNA, the CDR3 is TGTGCCACCTTCGCGGGTAGCAATCAGCCCCAGCATTTT. It specifies CATFAGSNQPQHF.

This clone was picked up a small number of times. The CDR3: CASSQESSDSFYEQYF. CDR3 DNA sequence: TGCGCCAGCAGCCAAGAGAGCAGTGACAGTTTTTACGAGCAGTACTTC. The chain joins TRBV4-3 to TRBJ2-7; maybe TRBD1 (5 bases). The germline CDR1 and CDR2 sequences are LGHNA and YSLEER. CDR3 length: 16 residues. V lost 0 bases to trimming and J lost 4 bases, with 16 bases between them.

The chain combines TRBV7-6 with TRBJ2-5; weak D call: TRBD1 (6 bases). The J call is in doubt because the DNA end fits TRBJ2-7 better. Germline V lookup: CDR1 SGHVS, CDR2 FNYEAQ. The CDR3 runs 13 residues. CDR3 coding DNA: TGTGCCAGCAGCTTGCAGGGGAAGGGCGAGCAGTACTTC. The encoded protein is CASSLQGKGEQYF.

The chain employs TRBV27 and TRBJ1-6; D is undetermined. From germline, CDR1 is MNHEY and CDR2 SMNVEV (reference sequence). The ends were cut back, 3 bases at V and 8 bases at J, with 17 bases in the middle. This CDR3 region has 16 residues. The CDR3 loop reads CASSFFLGRKDSPLHF. CDR3 DNA sequence: TGTGCCAGCAGTTTTTTCCTCGGGAGGAAGGATTCACCCCTCCACTTT.

The V call is TRBV27, the J call TRBJ1-1, with D possibly being TRBD1 (6 bases). Germline lookup yields CDR1 MNHEY and CDR2 SMNVEV (reference sequence). V was shortened by 5 bases and J by 3 bases, with 19 bases between the two germline ends. The CDR3 sequence is 16 residues long. This CDR3 is CASSQSLQGTYTEAFF. The CDR3 bases are TGTGCCAGCAGTCAAAGTCTACAGGGTACCTACACTGAAGCTTTCTTT.

The chain employs TRBV11-2 and TRBJ1-2, with a weak D call TRBD1 (5 bases). CDR1 is SGHAT and CDR2 is FQNNGV in the germline V gene. CDR3 size: 14 residues. The V gene lost 5 bases and the J gene lost 4 bases, with 14 bases spanning the gap. The CDR3 DNA reads TGTGCCAGCAGCCGTAGTGACAGCCTCTATGGCTACACCTTC. This encodes CASSRSDSLYGYTF. Full variable domain (rest looked up from reference TRBV11-2 and TRBJ1-2): EAGVAQSPRYKIIEKRQSVAFWCNPISGHATLYWYQQILGQGPKLLIQFQNNGVVDDSQLPKDRFSAERLKGVDSTLKIQPAKLEDSAVYLCASSRSDSLYGYTFGSGTRLTVV.

Worth noting for this clone: One end of the junction varies from germline; a read error may be responsible. The chain employs TRBV4-2 and TRBJ1-2; 7 nucleotides agree with TRBD1. Germline lookup yields CDR1 LGHNA and CDR2 YNFKEQ. The length of the CDR3 is 15 residues. This CDR3 is CASSQDTSQGNGYPF. The CDR3 coding sequence is TGTGCCAGCAGCCAAGATACATCACAGGGGAATGGCTACCCCTTC.

This clone was picked up one time. The chain combines TRBV27 with TRBJ2-7, with D possibly matching TRBD2 (6 bases). Germline V lookup: CDR1 MNHEY, CDR2 SMNVEV (reference sequence). V lost 4 bases and J lost 3, with 7 bases in between. This CDR3 is 12 amino acids long. CDR3 nucleotides: TGTGCCAGCAGTTACGGGGGCTACGAGCAGTACTTC. Residues: CASSYGGYEQYF.

The chain is built from TRBV6-1 and TRBJ1-5; D is possibly TRBD1 (5 bases). Germline V CDR1 and CDR2: MNHNS, SASEGT. This CDR3 has 17 residues. With 4 bases removed from V and 0 bases from J, the gap between germline ends came to 16 bases. The CDR3 here is CASSARQGTHSNQPQHF. Written as DNA, the CDR3 is TGTGCCAGCAGTGCGAGGCAGGGAACGCATAGCAATCAGCCCCAGCATTTT.

The V gene is TRBV7-2, the J gene TRBJ2-5; 8 bases fit TRBD1. CDR1 is SGHTA, CDR2 FQGNSA, per germline. The CDR3 has 15 amino acids. Trimming cost V 1 base and J 5 bases; bases outside gene matches: 6. This CDR3 is CASSLGQGAWETQYF. DNA of the CDR3: TGTGCCAGCAGCTTAGGGCAGGGGGCTTGGGAGACCCAGTACTTC.

The chain has TRBV7-2 and TRBJ2-1; 7 nucleotides line up with TRBD1. In germline, CDR1 is SGHTA, CDR2 FQGNSA. This CDR3 contains 14 residues. Trimming removed 0 bases from V and 9 bases from J; junction bases left unmatched: 5. The CDR3 bases are TGTGCCAGCAGCTTAGCCGTGACAGGGTGTGAGCAGTTCTTC. This encodes CASSLAVTGCEQFF.